A selection of T cell receptor beta chains follows, all from one sample in a study of shared clonotypes between healthy human individuals. Assay: immunoSEQ multiplex PCR; the TCRdb copy retains only in-frame clones and omits some. Here the sample spans over 2 million clones, approximately 95% being singletons. The sequencing input was naive CD4+ T cells sorted from blood. These receptors all stem from a man in his late teens or twenties in good health. Both conserved end residues are part of each CDR3. Fields, in order: CDR3 length, clone size, J gene, V gene, D gene, CDR3 DNA, CDR3 protein. D genes are given only for firm matches. Clone size appears in some rows only: once, few, many, or a class for an expanded clone.

len: 15; abundance: -; j_gene: TRBJ2-5; v_gene: TRBV10-2; d_gene: TRBD2; CDR3nt: TGCGCCAGCCGACTAGCGGGGAGTAAACAAGAGACCCAGTACTTC; CDR3aa: CASRLAGSKQETQYF
len: 14; abundance: -; j_gene: TRBJ2-2; v_gene: TRBV7-2; d_gene: -; CDR3nt: TGTGCCAGCAGCCCCTCTGGTTCTCCCGGGGAGCTGTTTTTT; CDR3aa: CASSPSGSPGELFF
len: 15; abundance: -; j_gene: TRBJ2-1; v_gene: TRBV7-2; d_gene: TRBD2; CDR3nt: TGTGCCAGCAGCTTGAGTCGGGCGGGAGGCAATGAGCAGTTCTTC; CDR3aa: CASSLSRAGGNEQFF
len: 15; abundance: -; j_gene: TRBJ2-2; v_gene: TRBV2; d_gene: TRBD2; CDR3nt: TGTGCCAGCAGTGGGCCTAGCGGGGGCAACGGGGAGCTGTTTTTT; CDR3aa: CASSGPSGGNGELFF
len: 13; abundance: -; j_gene: TRBJ1-2; v_gene: TRBV9; d_gene: -; CDR3nt: TGTGCCAGCAGCGTAGCTGCGAACTATGGCTACACCTTC; CDR3aa: CASSVAANYGYTF
len: 14; abundance: -; j_gene: TRBJ2-7; v_gene: TRBV28; d_gene: -; CDR3nt: TGTGCCAGCAGTCAGTTGGGGCGAGCCTACGAGCAGTACTTC; CDR3aa: CASSQLGRAYEQYF
len: 13; abundance: once; j_gene: TRBJ1-2; v_gene: TRBV18; d_gene: -; CDR3nt: TGTGCCAGCTCACCACCGGTGCGGGGGGCCTACACCTTC; CDR3aa: CASSPPVRGAYTF
len: 15; abundance: -; j_gene: TRBJ1-1; v_gene: TRBV25-1; d_gene: -; CDR3nt: TGTGCCAGCAGTGAATCCTCCCCCCCGGACACTGAAGCTTTCTTT; CDR3aa: CASSESSPPDTEAFF
len: 16; abundance: -; j_gene: TRBJ2-3; v_gene: TRBV19; d_gene: TRBD1; CDR3nt: TGTGCCAGTAGTATACTCGGACAGGGAGAAACAGATACGCAGTATTTT; CDR3aa: CASSILGQGETDTQYF
len: 17; abundance: -; j_gene: TRBJ1-6; v_gene: TRBV19; d_gene: -; CDR3nt: TGTGCCAGTAGTCCGGGACCGCCCGGGGTGAGTAATTCACCCCTCCACTTT; CDR3aa: CASSPGPPGVSNSPLHF
len: 14; abundance: -; j_gene: TRBJ1-6; v_gene: TRBV18; d_gene: -; CDR3nt: TGTGCCAGCTCACTGCAGGGTGAGGATTCACCCCTCCACTTT; CDR3aa: CASSLQGEDSPLHF
len: 12; abundance: -; j_gene: TRBJ1-4; v_gene: TRBV23-1; d_gene: -; CDR3nt: TGCGCCAGCAGTCAACCGATCGAAAAACTGTTTTTT; CDR3aa: CASSQPIEKLFF
len: 15; abundance: -; j_gene: TRBJ2-1; v_gene: TRBV29-1; d_gene: -; CDR3nt: TGCAGCGCACGGAGAGGGGGAAAGTCCTACAATGAGCAGTTCTTC; CDR3aa: CSARRGGKSYNEQFF
len: 13; abundance: -; j_gene: TRBJ2-7; v_gene: TRBV5-6; d_gene: -; CDR3nt: TGTGCCAGCAGCAGGACAGTCTCCTACGAGCAGTACTTC; CDR3aa: CASSRTVSYEQYF
len: 15; abundance: -; j_gene: TRBJ1-6; v_gene: TRBV11-2; d_gene: TRBD1; CDR3nt: TGTGCCAGCAGCTTAGAGGGACAGTCCTTTTCACCCCTCCACTTT; CDR3aa: CASSLEGQSFSPLHF
len: 14; abundance: -; j_gene: TRBJ1-1; v_gene: TRBV5-1; d_gene: -; CDR3nt: TGCGCCAGCAGCTTGCAGGGATCGGGGACTGAAGCTTTCTTT; CDR3aa: CASSLQGSGTEAFF
len: 15; abundance: -; j_gene: TRBJ2-5; v_gene: TRBV28; d_gene: TRBD2; CDR3nt: TGTGCCAGCAGCAAGCGGGGGGGCCCCCAAGAGACCCAGTACTTC; CDR3aa: CASSKRGGPQETQYF
len: 13; abundance: -; j_gene: TRBJ2-7; v_gene: TRBV5-6; d_gene: -; CDR3nt: TGTGCCAGCAGCCTATGGACAGCCGGGGAGCAGTACTTC; CDR3aa: CASSLWTAGEQYF
len: 16; abundance: -; j_gene: TRBJ2-7; v_gene: TRBV5-1; d_gene: TRBD1; CDR3nt: TGCGCCAGCAGCTTGTTTTATACAGGGGGCGTCGACGAGCAGTACTTC; CDR3aa: CASSLFYTGGVDEQYF
len: 15; abundance: -; j_gene: TRBJ1-4; v_gene: TRBV7-8; d_gene: -; CDR3nt: TGTGCCAGCAGCTTAGCGTCGCTCAAAGGCGAAAAACTGTTTTTT; CDR3aa: CASSLASLKGEKLFF
len: 14; abundance: -; j_gene: TRBJ1-2; v_gene: TRBV27; d_gene: -; CDR3nt: TGTGCCAGCAGGGGCCGGACTTCTAACTATGGCTACACCTTC; CDR3aa: CASRGRTSNYGYTF
len: 14; abundance: few; j_gene: TRBJ2-7; v_gene: TRBV6-1; d_gene: TRBD2; CDR3nt: TGTGCCAGCAGTATACTAGCCGGGAGGGACGAGCAGTACTTC; CDR3aa: CASSILAGRDEQYF
len: 15; abundance: -; j_gene: TRBJ1-2; v_gene: TRBV6-1; d_gene: TRBD1; CDR3nt: TGTGCCAGCAGTGAAGCGCTTCAGGGGGCGGATGGCTACACCTTC; CDR3aa: CASSEALQGADGYTF
len: 17; abundance: -; j_gene: TRBJ2-2; v_gene: TRBV18; d_gene: TRBD2; CDR3nt: TGTGCCAGCTCACCACTTACGGGAGGGCCCACCACCGGGGAGCTGTTTTTT; CDR3aa: CASSPLTGGPTTGELFF
len: 15; abundance: -; j_gene: TRBJ1-1; v_gene: TRBV18; d_gene: -; CDR3nt: TGTGCCAGCTCACCACTCCAGGGCCCGAACACTGAAGCTTTCTTT; CDR3aa: CASSPLQGPNTEAFF
len: 16; abundance: -; j_gene: TRBJ1-1; v_gene: TRBV5-1; d_gene: -; CDR3nt: TGCGCCAGCAGCTCCGGGGCGGGGGTGTGGAACACTGAAGCTTTCTTT; CDR3aa: CASSSGAGVWNTEAFF
len: 16; abundance: -; j_gene: TRBJ1-5; v_gene: TRBV9; d_gene: -; CDR3nt: TGTGCCAGCAGCGTAGCGGGACTTTATAGCAATCAGCCCCAGCATTTT; CDR3aa: CASSVAGLYSNQPQHF